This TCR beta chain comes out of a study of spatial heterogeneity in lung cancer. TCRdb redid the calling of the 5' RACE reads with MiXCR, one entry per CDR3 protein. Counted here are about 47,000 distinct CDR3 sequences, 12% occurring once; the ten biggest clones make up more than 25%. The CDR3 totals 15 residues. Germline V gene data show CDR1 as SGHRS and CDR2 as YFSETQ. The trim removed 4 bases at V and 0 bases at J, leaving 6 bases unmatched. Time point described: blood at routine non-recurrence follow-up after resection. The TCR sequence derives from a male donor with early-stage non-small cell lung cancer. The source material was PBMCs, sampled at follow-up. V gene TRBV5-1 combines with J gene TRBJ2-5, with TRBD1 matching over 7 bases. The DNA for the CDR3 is TGCGCCAGCAGCCTAGGGACAGCCGACCAAGAGACCCAGTACTTC. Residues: CASSLGTADQETQYF.